This is a list of T cell receptor beta chains from one sample in a study of blood T cell repertoires in COVID-19. The assay was immunoSEQ multiplex PCR, and TCRdb's table has in-frame clones only and misses some. The table records roughly 440,000 clones, approximately 89% of them present only once. Sequencing used peripheral blood. Receptor source: a woman aged 50 to 65 with COVID-19, enrolled during active disease. Each CDR3 is given with its conserved first and last residue. Each record gives: J gene, V gene, CDR3 protein.

j_gene: TRBJ2-2; v_gene: TRBV9; CDR3aa: CASSVDRILTGELFF
j_gene: TRBJ2-7; v_gene: TRBV7-8; CDR3aa: CASSSFRGGYHEQYF
j_gene: TRBJ1-1; v_gene: TRBV5-1; CDR3aa: CASSLTGSSTEAFF
j_gene: TRBJ2-1; v_gene: TRBV2; CDR3aa: CASKILGSSMDEQFF
j_gene: TRBJ1-3; v_gene: TRBV6-5; CDR3aa: CASSSPSGNTIYF
j_gene: TRBJ1-3; v_gene: TRBV18; CDR3aa: CASSNSQGEGNTIYF
j_gene: TRBJ2-1; v_gene: TRBV3-1/TRBV3-2; CDR3aa: CASSPIPGGRDNEQFF
j_gene: TRBJ1-2; v_gene: TRBV7-9; CDR3aa: CASSLGAGDTF
j_gene: TRBJ1-5; v_gene: TRBV11-2; CDR3aa: CASSLDLGGAQPQHF
j_gene: TRBJ2-7; v_gene: TRBV24-1; CDR3aa: CATSDGALADSSYEQYF
j_gene: TRBJ1-2; v_gene: TRBV19; CDR3aa: CASSLLGQESF
j_gene: TRBJ1-6; v_gene: TRBV11-2; CDR3aa: CASSWGPLGPLHF
j_gene: TRBJ2-1; v_gene: TRBV30; CDR3aa: CAWLPLQGSAADEQFF
j_gene: TRBJ2-3; v_gene: TRBV5-1; CDR3aa: CASSPLLGQGTDTQYF
j_gene: TRBJ1-5; v_gene: TRBV28; CDR3aa: CASRSPRTGIQPQHF
j_gene: TRBJ1-4; v_gene: TRBV2; CDR3aa: CASSNKRANEKLFF
j_gene: TRBJ2-7; v_gene: TRBV2; CDR3aa: CASRAEFAGGLSYEQYF
j_gene: TRBJ2-7; v_gene: TRBV2; CDR3aa: CASSTLARGPREQYF
j_gene: TRBJ1-2; v_gene: TRBV7-2; CDR3aa: CASSFFAGQSGYGYTF
j_gene: TRBJ2-1; v_gene: TRBV11-3; CDR3aa: CASSLFATGGNEQFF
j_gene: TRBJ2-7; v_gene: TRBV7-9; CDR3aa: CASSLQGGEQYF
j_gene: TRBJ1-2; v_gene: TRBV6-5; CDR3aa: CASRRQGAVNYGYTF
j_gene: TRBJ2-1; v_gene: TRBV5-1; CDR3aa: CASSSDPGSEQFF
j_gene: TRBJ2-2; v_gene: TRBV19; CDR3aa: CATRQVHNTGELFF
j_gene: TRBJ2-3; v_gene: TRBV3-1/TRBV3-2; CDR3aa: CASSFGTSGGYSTDTQYF
j_gene: TRBJ2-2; v_gene: TRBV6-5; CDR3aa: CASSTRDRTGELFF
j_gene: TRBJ2-5; v_gene: TRBV13; CDR3aa: CASSLSLLPGQGRETQYF
j_gene: TRBJ1-1; v_gene: TRBV5-1; CDR3aa: CASSSRTGAGTEAFF
j_gene: TRBJ2-1; v_gene: TRBV5-4; CDR3aa: CASSLPSGGAAYNEQFF
j_gene: TRBJ2-7; v_gene: TRBV5-1; CDR3aa: CASSFGDIATYEQYF
j_gene: TRBJ1-2; v_gene: TRBV7-9; CDR3aa: CASSSFTTQGKGGYTF
j_gene: TRBJ2-5; v_gene: TRBV11-2; CDR3aa: CASSLGPGQQETQYF
j_gene: TRBJ1-1; v_gene: TRBV12-5; CDR3aa: CASGSNRVERTEAFF
j_gene: TRBJ2-2; v_gene: TRBV3-1/TRBV3-2; CDR3aa: CASSPRGGGELFF
j_gene: TRBJ1-1; v_gene: TRBV10-3; CDR3aa: CAISESRQTTEAFF
j_gene: TRBJ2-4; v_gene: TRBV5-4; CDR3aa: CASSLGGESIQYF
j_gene: TRBJ1-4; v_gene: TRBV15; CDR3aa: CATSRGQGSEKLFF
j_gene: TRBJ2-2; v_gene: TRBV30; CDR3aa: CAWSLSRTSGTGELFF
j_gene: TRBJ2-7; v_gene: TRBV4-1; CDR3aa: CASRPVPGQGYEQYF
j_gene: TRBJ1-2; v_gene: TRBV7-9; CDR3aa: CASSLTEGGYTF
j_gene: TRBJ2-3; v_gene: TRBV11-2; CDR3aa: CASSLNSGGSDTQYF
j_gene: TRBJ1-6; v_gene: TRBV6-4; CDR3aa: CASRDSSYNSPLHF
j_gene: TRBJ2-3; v_gene: TRBV27; CDR3aa: CASSPLGAGSKNTQYF
j_gene: TRBJ2-7; v_gene: TRBV7-2; CDR3aa: CASSLDSQLYEQYF
j_gene: TRBJ2-5; v_gene: TRBV19; CDR3aa: CASSIGLAGGQETQYF
j_gene: TRBJ1-1; v_gene: TRBV30; CDR3aa: CAWSPGTEAFF
j_gene: TRBJ2-1; v_gene: TRBV20-1; CDR3aa: CSASGRTSGGLYNEQFF
j_gene: TRBJ1-3; v_gene: TRBV7-7; CDR3aa: CASSSGQPGGGNTIYF
j_gene: TRBJ2-5; v_gene: TRBV2; CDR3aa: CATWASKETQYF
j_gene: TRBJ1-5; v_gene: TRBV20-1; CDR3aa: CSASSPGQGGFWGQPQHF
j_gene: TRBJ1-1; v_gene: TRBV2; CDR3aa: CASSDSPEAFF
j_gene: TRBJ2-2; v_gene: TRBV4-2; CDR3aa: CASSQERLEGELFF
j_gene: TRBJ2-2; v_gene: TRBV19; CDR3aa: CASSSVVYTGELFF
j_gene: TRBJ1-3; v_gene: TRBV11-2; CDR3aa: CASSLEAGGGNTIYF
j_gene: TRBJ1-1; v_gene: TRBV18; CDR3aa: CASSRGTPMNTEAFF
j_gene: TRBJ2-5; v_gene: TRBV6-5; CDR3aa: CASSGGEETQYF
j_gene: TRBJ1-1; v_gene: TRBV6-5; CDR3aa: CASSYGPSGTEAFF
j_gene: TRBJ1-4; v_gene: TRBV28; CDR3aa: CASTPGGGVEKLFF
j_gene: TRBJ1-4; v_gene: TRBV18; CDR3aa: CASSPSGRDEKLFF
j_gene: TRBJ2-7; v_gene: TRBV18; CDR3aa: CASSPRGGEQYF